Presented here are 10 T cell receptor beta chains from one specimen sequenced in a study of shared T cell receptors in the human thymus. Sequenced by immunoSEQ multiplex PCR; TCRdb stores in-frame clones only, minus some. Of approximately 760,000 clones listed, approximately 85% are singletons. This same sample was also taken into another study, of human thymus T cells.

The sample comprised thymocytes. The receptors were gathered from a girl under three years old with a congenital heart defect.

This chain joins TRBV11-2 and TRBJ2-7; 9 bases agree with TRBD1. The CDR3 runs to 16 residues. Germline V gene lookup returns CDR1 SGHAT and CDR2 FQNNGV. Trimming cost V 3 bases and J 3 bases; bases outside gene matches: 9. For the CDR3, the DNA is TGTGCCAGCAGCTTGGTGGGACAGGGTCTCAACTACGAGCAGTACTTC. Translation: CASSLVGQGLNYEQYF.

This chain uses TRBV27 with TRBJ2-7, with a weak D call TRBD2 (7 bases). The germline V gene has CDR1 MNHEY and CDR2 SMNVEV (reference sequence). The V gene lost 10 bases and the J gene lost 3 bases, with 16 bases spanning the gap. The CDR3 runs 13 residues. CDR3: CANEKGGCYEQYF. In nucleotides, the CDR3 is TGTGCCAACGAAAAGGGGGGGTGCTACGAGCAGTACTTC.

This chain links TRBV5-6 with TRBJ1-4; perhaps TRBD1 as D (5 bases). Germline CDR1 and CDR2: SGHDT and YYEEEE. Trimming stripped 1 base from V and 2 bases from J, with 18 bases between. The CDR3 extends over 18 amino acids. CDR3 region: CASSLWGYATATNEKLFF. As DNA, the CDR3 is TGTGCCAGCAGCTTGTGGGGATACGCGACAGCCACTAATGAAAAACTGTTTTTT.

The chain links TRBV18 to TRBJ1-1, with a tentative D call TRBD1 (5 bases). CDR1 KGHSH and CDR2 LQKENI come from the germline V gene. The CDR3 runs 16 residues. V was trimmed by 3 bases and J by 5 bases, leaving 19 bases between them. CDR3 protein: CASSPGREKWGTEAFF. The CDR3 coding sequence is TGTGCCAGCTCACCTGGTCGGGAGAAGTGGGGGACTGAAGCTTTCTTT. Together with reference TRBV18 and TRBJ1-1, the CDR3 gives the full variable domain: NAGVMQNPRHLVRRRGQEARLRCSPMKGHSHVYWYRQLPEEGLKFMVYLQKENIIDESGMPKERFSAEFPKEGPSILRIQQVVRGDSAAYFCASSPGREKWGTEAFFGQGTRLTVV.

The chain is built from TRBV4-1 and TRBJ2-3; D possibly corresponds to TRBD2 (6 bases). Trimming cost V 0 bases and J 5 bases, with 18 bases left between them. Germline CDR1 and CDR2: MGHRA and YSYEKL. This CDR3 region has 17 residues. The CDR3: CASSQDMRGGDGDTQYF. The CDR3 DNA is TGCGCCAGCAGCCAAGATATGAGGGGCGGGGATGGAGATACGCAGTATTTT.

This chain connects TRBV5-8 to TRBJ2-7; D remains ambiguous. CDR3 size: 9 residues. Between the trimmed V and J ends, which lost 9 bases and 1 base, there was a span of 2 bases. Germline V gene data show CDR1 as SGHTS and CDR2 as YDEGEE. The CDR3 DNA reads as TGTGCCACATCCTACGAGCAGTACTTC. Its translation is CATSYEQYF.

This chain uses TRBV4-1 with TRBJ1-2; no clear D gene. V lost 2 bases and J lost 5, with 12 bases in between. The germline gives CDR1 MGHRA, CDR2 YSYEKL. The CDR3 consists of 14 residues. DNA of the CDR3: TGCGCCAGCAGCCAACCTAGCCGAGGGTATGGCTACACCTTC. This translates into CASSQPSRGYGYTF.

V is TRBV10-3 and J is TRBJ1-5; weak D call: TRBD1 (6 bases). The V and J ends lost 0 bases and 0 bases respectively, with 18 bases between them. CDR3 length equals 19 residues. Looked up from germline, CDR1 is ENHRY and CDR2 is SYGVKD. The CDR3 DNA is TGTGCCATCAGTGAGTCGGGACACGGGTTAGGTCTTAGCAATCAGCCCCAGCATTTT. This sequence encodes CAISESGHGLGLSNQPQHF.

The chain recombines TRBV4-2 with TRBJ1-2, with D possibly matching TRBD1 (6 bases). CDR1 is LGHNA and CDR2 is YNFKEQ in the germline V gene. The V gene lost 4 bases and the J gene lost 5 bases, with 23 bases spanning the gap. The CDR3 spans 17 residues. The CDR3 DNA is TGTGCCAGCAGCCTCATGGGGGGGGCTTCCGAGAGGTATGGCTACACCTTC. Protein: CASSLMGGASERYGYTF.

The sample holds one count of this clone. The chain links TRBV7-9 to TRBJ1-1; 7 bases are a match to TRBD1. The CDR3 runs 17 residues. The trim removed 5 bases at V and 3 bases at J, leaving 15 bases unmatched. Germline values: CDR1 SEHNR, CDR2 FQNEAQ (reference sequence). The CDR3 nucleotides read TGTGCCAGCAGCGCTATAGGGGAAAGGGACAGCGACACTGAAGCTTTCTTT. This sequence encodes CASSAIGERDSDTEAFF.